The 12 T cell receptor beta chains given below trace back to one sample, sequenced in a study of blood T cell repertoires in COVID-19. Data came from immunoSEQ multiplex PCR; TCRdb stores just in-frame clones and leaves some out. The table has roughly 60,000 clones, around 90% seen once; the top ten hold more than 3%. Material: peripheral blood. The receptors here all came from a man between 35 and 55 years old with COVID-19, enrolled during active disease.

This clone is a singleton in its sample. This CDR3 reads CASKGTGTDTQYF. CDR3 DNA: TGTGCCAGCAAAGGGACAGGGACAGATACGCAGTATTTT. This chain joins TRBV5-6 and TRBJ2-3, with 9 bases matching TRBD1. The CDR3 consists of 13 residues. Losses at the gene ends were 6 bases for V and 3 bases for J; bases not matched to a gene: 2. The germline CDR1 and CDR2 sequences are SGHDT and YYEEEE.

The rearrangement links TRBV24-1 to TRBJ1-5; D not resolved. CDR1 is KGHDR and CDR2 is SFDVKD in the germline V gene. CDR3 length equals 12 residues. V dropped 3 bases and J dropped 4 bases, with 3 bases sitting between them. The CDR3 nucleotides are TGTGCCACCAGTGATCCGAATCAGCCCCAGCATTTT. This encodes CATSDPNQPQHF.

CDR3 coding DNA: TGTGCCAGCACGGAGATCTCTGGAAACACCATATATTTT. Translated, it gives CASTEISGNTIYF. The chain is built from TRBV2 and TRBJ1-3; D is uncertain. The V gene lost 7 bases and the J gene lost 0 bases, with 7 bases spanning the gap. The V gene's germline CDR1 is SNHLY and CDR2 FYNNEI. The CDR3 has 13 residues.

CDR3 protein: CASSTAGNTIYF. The DNA of the CDR3 is TGTGCCAGCTCCACGGCTGGAAACACCATATATTTT. This chain links TRBV6-4 with TRBJ1-3; D not resolved. CDR1 is MRHNA, CDR2 SNTAGT, per germline. This CDR3 has 12 residues. Trimming removed 8 bases at V and 2 bases at J, with 7 bases between.

V usage is TRBV27 and J usage is TRBJ2-1, with D possibly TRBD2 on 5 matching bases. Germline values: CDR1 MNHEY, CDR2 SMNVEV (reference sequence). The V gene lost 5 bases and the J gene lost 7 bases, with 21 bases spanning the gap. The CDR3 is made up of 16 amino acids. The CDR3 here is CASSGPRRRHQNEQFF. The CDR3 nucleotides are TGTGCCAGCAGTGGCCCCCGGCGGAGGCATCAAAATGAGCAGTTCTTC.

The J gene is TRBJ1-1, the V gene TRBV7-9; D call uncertain. Germline CDR1 reads SEHNR; CDR2 reads FQNEAQ (reference sequence). CDR3 length: 12 residues. Trimming removed 5 bases at V and 4 bases at J, with 8 bases between. CDR3 amino acids: CASSPPLTEAFF. The CDR3 nucleotides are TGTGCCAGCAGCCCTCCCCTCACTGAAGCTTTCTTT.

The chain recombines TRBV18 with TRBJ2-1, with 8 nucleotides matching TRBD1. This CDR3 region has 13 residues. The V and J ends lost 3 bases and 10 bases, in that order; junction bases with no gene match: 5. Germline V CDR1 and CDR2: KGHSH, LQKENI. CDR3 in amino acids: CASSPGRTGEQFF. The CDR3 nucleotides read TGTGCCAGCTCACCGGGTAGGACAGGGGAGCAGTTCTTC. Full variable domain (rest looked up from reference TRBV18 and TRBJ2-1): NAGVMQNPRHLVRRRGQEARLRCSPMKGHSHVYWYRQLPEEGLKFMVYLQKENIIDESGMPKERFSAEFPKEGPSILRIQQVVRGDSAAYFCASSPGRTGEQFFGPGTRLTVL.

This clone was detected only a few times. The chain has TRBV4-1 and TRBJ2-3, with D maybe TRBD2 (5 bases). V was cut by 2 bases and J by 9 bases, with 15 bases left in between. The germline V gene has CDR1 MGHRA and CDR2 YSYEKL. CDR3 size: 14 residues. The CDR3 DNA sequence: TGCGCCAGCAGCCAACCGACCCGGGAAGGGACGCAGTATTTT. It specifies CASSQPTREGTQYF.

V and J are TRBV11-2 and TRBJ1-1, with 7 bases fitting TRBD1. The CDR3 is made up of 15 amino acids. V lost 1 base and J lost 1; bases outside the gene matches: 3. Germline V gives CDR1 SGHAT, CDR2 FQNNGV. The CDR3 DNA sequence: TGTGCCAGCAGCTTAGGACAGGGCCAGAACACTGAAGCTTTCTTT. This sequence encodes CASSLGQGQNTEAFF.

This chain connects TRBV30 to TRBJ2-3; 11 nucleotides line up with TRBD1. V shed 3 bases, J shed 8 bases, and the junction held 7 bases outside the gene matches. The CDR3 length is 14 residues. Per the germline V gene, CDR1 is GTSNPN and CDR2 is SVGIG (reference sequence). The CDR3 nucleotides are TGTGCCTGGAGCCTCGGACAGGGGGCGACTACGCAGTATTTT. Its translation: CAWSLGQGATTQYF.

This chain connects TRBV19 to TRBJ2-5; maybe TRBD2 (6 bases). In germline, CDR1 is LNHDA, CDR2 SQIVND (reference sequence). Trimming took off 10 bases at V and 1 base at J, with 10 bases between the two ends. The CDR3 runs 12 residues. The chain's CDR3 is CATTAGQETQYF. The CDR3 coding sequence is TGTGCCACTACAGCGGGCCAAGAGACCCAGTACTTC.

The CDR3 DNA follows: TGTGCCAGCAGCGTAGGGAGCCGCGTAGAGACCCAGTACTTC. It is translated as CASSVGSRVETQYF. V is TRBV9 and J is TRBJ2-5; no reliable D call. Germline CDR1 SGDLS, CDR2 YYNGEE. The germline V and J ends were trimmed by 0 bases and 4 bases, with 10 bases remaining between them. The CDR3 consists of 14 residues.